The TCR beta chain described here comes from a study of cytomegalovirus exposure and HLA in healthy donors (dated by TCRdb to 2016 to 2017). The study in broad terms: The 650 to 800 repertoires of the first cohort and the roughly 120 validation repertoires were produced on the same platform, according to a later analysis. The aim of the study was to test whether cataloging public T cell receptors could identify signatures of past pathogen exposure. Along with the approximately 620-subject first cohort, a separate validation cohort of some 130 different subjects was used. High-throughput TCR immunosequencing, statistical association of individual TCRs with disease status, and machine learning were combined to predict cytomegalovirus infection status.

Library preparation used the immunoSEQ multiplex PCR assay. The authors' pipeline ran thus. To diagnose cytomegalovirus status from the catalog of TCR beta chain sequences, a statistical classification framework was built. In its TCRdb copy, this immuneACCESS table keeps in-frame sequences only and misses some clones. Where compared with another copy, unresolved V genes explain less than half of these, and the others have no known cause. That table gives V, J and clone size, and the DNA gave D and trimming. For this sample the table gives 150,000 or so clones, of which about 86% were detected only once. The ten top clones hold less than 2.5% of the sample. The donors were included in the validation cohort of roughly 120 subjects, a group kept apart from the approximately 700-subject first cohort. Regarding this clone: The antigen it recognizes is unknown. Qualities for individual bases were not recorded, and no much larger clone is one base off.

General conclusions and limits of the study: A total of fewer than 200 TCR beta chains were listed by the study as associated with cytomegalovirus. The authors suggested that the approach could potentially be extended to other disease states and immunological phenotypes. A later analysis had no HLA typing for the validation cohort, so co-occurrence there was scored across all 110 or so repertoires. The classifier was reported to diagnose cytomegalovirus status with high specificity and sensitivity in both the original and validation cohorts. Most TCR sequences were observed very rarely across donors, whereas some public TCRs were present in many individuals. In vitro tests confirmed that three of the cytomegalovirus-associated TCR beta chains recognize cytomegalovirus antigens. Subsequent analysis determined that TCRs grouped into clusters in the first cohort also showed a tendency toward co-occurrence across the 90 to 150 validation repertoires, and 85% to 95% of cluster scores exceeded 0.

The CDR3, cysteine through phenylalanine, is 14 amino acids long. Just CDR3 DNA is preserved here, 42 bases in frame from base 1. V is cut back by 8 bases and J by 3 bases, with 10 bases in the junction unmatched. The germline V gene (reference sequence) yields WNHNN for CDR1 and SYGVQD for CDR2. This clonotype originated in a human donor in good health. The V and J genes are TRBV10-1 and TRBJ2-7; 7 central bases correspond to TRBD1. Sequencing input: PBMCs. The nucleotides are TGCGCCAGCCAGCCTACAGGGGCCGGCTACGAGCAGTACTTC. This gives the protein CASQPTGAGYEQYF.